The 12 T cell receptor beta chains listed next were all sequenced from one sample in a study of breast tumors, draining lymph nodes, adjacent tissues. Using its own MiXCR run on the multiplex PCR reads, TCRdb lists one record per CDR3 protein. The sample consists of around 12,000 distinct CDR3 sequences, 70% of them appearing once. The material sequenced was tumor-adjacent breast tissue. The receptors here all came from a female donor with breast cancer. Some clones in this sample may be carry-over from other donors' samples.

As for this clonotype: An end of the junction does not agree with germline; a read error may underlie this. The gene calls are TRBV2 and TRBJ1-2; 7 bases map to TRBD1. The CDR3 sequence is 15 residues long. The V gene's germline CDR1 is SNHLY and CDR2 FYNNEI. The CDR3 coding sequence is TGCGCCAGCAATGAACTTCCAGGGGGTTCTTTGGGCTACACCTTC. Residues: CASNELPGGSLGYTF.

DNA for the CDR3: TGCAGCGTTGACGCGTTAGGAGGGGAATACTATGGCTACACCTTC. The encoded protein is CSVDALGGEYYGYTF. V gene TRBV29-1 combines with J gene TRBJ1-2; D is perhaps TRBD1 (5 bases). The germline V and J ends were trimmed by 3 bases and 3 bases, with 17 bases remaining between them. In germline, CDR1 is SQVTM, CDR2 ANQGSEA. The CDR3 spans 15 residues.

This chain links TRBV5-1 with TRBJ2-3; unclear D gene. The CDR3 is 14 amino acids. Trimming took off 0 bases at V and 1 base at J, with 6 bases between the two ends. Germline loops: CDR1 SGHRS, CDR2 YFSETQ. CDR3 protein: CASSLDQGTDTQYF. DNA of the CDR3: TGCGCCAGCAGCTTGGATCAGGGCACAGATACGCAGTATTTT.

The gene calls are TRBV6-1 and TRBJ2-7; D may be TRBD1 or TRBD2 (6 bases each). CDR3 length equals 13 residues. V lost 6 bases and J 4 bases, leaving 13 bases between the germline ends. Per the germline V gene, CDR1 is MNHNS and CDR2 is SASEGT. The CDR3 sequence: CASSSKGGYEQYF. The CDR3 DNA reads as TGTGCCAGCAGCTCTAAAGGGGGGTACGAGCAGTACTTC.

The chain joins TRBV10-3 to TRBJ2-2; tentatively, D is TRBD1 (6 bases). The CDR3 length is 14 residues. Trimming took off 6 bases at V and 2 bases at J, with 10 bases between the two ends. Germline assignment: CDR1 ENHRY and CDR2 SYGVKD. Here the CDR3 DNA reads TGTGCCATCAGAGGACAGCCCAACACCGGGGAGCTGTTTTTT. Encoded protein: CAIRGQPNTGELFF.

The rearrangement joins TRBV6-6 to TRBJ2-5, with D perhaps matching TRBD2 (5 bases). Per the germline V gene, CDR1 is MNHNY and CDR2 is SVGAGI (reference sequence). This CDR3 region has 14 residues. The V end was cut by 2 bases, the J end by 2 bases, with 9 bases between. The CDR3 sequence is CASSYTPGQETQYF. The CDR3 nucleotides are TGTGCCAGCAGTTACACCCCGGGGCAAGAGACCCAGTACTTC.

V gene TRBV7-9 combines with J gene TRBJ2-7, with D perhaps matching TRBD2 (7 bases). The CDR3 length is 12 residues. CDR1 SEHNR and CDR2 FQNEAQ come from the germline V gene (reference sequence). Trimming shortened V by 1 base and J by 10 bases, and 11 bases separated the two germline ends. The CDR3 here is CASSLGGGGQYF. The CDR3 region has the DNA TGTGCCAGCAGCTTAGGGGGGGGCGGACAGTACTTC.

The chain employs TRBV19 and TRBJ2-7, with unresolved D. V lost 8 bases to trimming and J lost 1 base, with 9 bases between them. Per germline, CDR1 LNHDA and CDR2 SQIVND (reference sequence). The CDR3 spans 12 residues. CDR3 sequence reads: CASSGYSYEQYF. DNA of the CDR3: TGTGCCAGTTCAGGTTATTCCTACGAGCAGTACTTC.

By proportion, this clonotype is medium-sized (0.01 to 0.1%). The gene calls are TRBV2 and TRBJ1-6, with TRBD1 as a possible D gene (5 bases). CDR1 SNHLY and CDR2 FYNNEI come from the germline V gene. Trimming pared 7 bases from V and 3 bases from J, leaving 16 bases between. This CDR3 region has 16 residues. CDR3 loop: CASTQGRVDYNSPLHF. CDR3 nucleotides: TGTGCCAGCACCCAGGGTAGGGTGGACTATAATTCACCCCTCCACTTT. Combining the CDR3 with reference TRBV2 and TRBJ1-6 gives the whole variable domain EPEVTQTPSHQVTQMGQEVILRCVPISNHLYFYWYRQILGQKVEFLVSFYNNEISEKSEIFDDQFSVERPDGSNFTLKIRSTKLEDSAMYFCASTQGRVDYNSPLHFGNGTRLTVT.

V is TRBV7-9 and J is TRBJ2-7; D gene unclear. Trimming pared 3 bases from V and 0 bases from J, leaving 9 bases between. The CDR3 has 14 amino acids. Germline lookup yields CDR1 SEHNR and CDR2 FQNEAQ (reference sequence). Here the CDR3 reads CASSLVSGSYEQYF. CDR3 in DNA: TGTGCCAGCAGCTTGGTATCCGGCTCCTACGAGCAGTACTTC.

The chain combines TRBV7-2 with TRBJ2-5; a weak D match, TRBD2 (6 bases). V shed 6 bases and J shed 5 bases, with 16 bases lying between them. The germline V gene encodes CDR1 SGHTA and CDR2 FQGNSA. The CDR3 length is 14 residues. The CDR3 loop is CASSQAGGMETQYF. CDR3 DNA: TGTGCCAGCAGTCAAGCAGGCGGGATGGAGACCCAGTACTTC.

The chain couples TRBV5-6 to TRBJ2-2; D is undetermined. The CDR3 is made up of 14 amino acids. Germline CDR1 reads SGHDT; CDR2 reads YYEEEE. V dropped 0 bases and J dropped 5 bases, with 8 bases sitting between them. The CDR3 DNA is TGTGCCAGCAGCTTGGATGTGTATACCGGGGAGCTGTTTTTT. It specifies CASSLDVYTGELFF.